The 3 T cell receptor beta chains in this list originate from one sample, sequenced in a study of T cells expressing NK-cell markers (dated by TCRdb to the early 2020s). The method was 5' RACE. For sequencing, an Illumina HiSeq 2000 was employed. Following TCRdb reprocessing, every CDR3 protein sequence forms one entry, and DNA is not provided. This sample's table has entries for about 260,000 distinct CDR3 sequences. The ten largest make up about 0.39% of the sample. Sequenced input: blood T cells: a sorted CD56 or NKG2C T cell subset, CD4+ or CD8+ T cells, or bulk PBMC T cells (not recorded which). Source of these receptors: a man aged 18 to 29 in good health. Donor details come from another sample of the same person, matched by shared clones.

This CDR3 is CASSPRLVGTDTQYF. The chain carries TRBV12-3 or TRBV12-4 and TRBJ2-3; TCRdb lists TRBD2, though no DNA is available to test this call. The CDR3 runs 15 residues.

The J gene is TRBJ2-5, the V gene TRBV7-3; TCRdb names TRBD1, which stays unverified in the absence of DNA. Germline V gene data show CDR1 as SGHTA and CDR2 as FQGTGA. The CDR3 is 13 amino acids. The CDR3 reads CASSRQGQETQYF.

The V call is TRBV20-1, the J call TRBJ1-1. The CDR3 contains 12 residues. CDR1 and CDR2 from the germline V gene are DFQATT and SNEGSKA (reference sequence). The CDR3 spells CSAPTVDTEAFF.